This T cell receptor (beta chain) was observed in a study of blood T cell repertoires in COVID-19. Background on the study: Nucleic acid was either cDNA or gDNA, and it came from T cells, B-cell-depleted T cells, or PBMCs.

Original methodology: Scientists estimated how many nucleated cells there were by amplifying reference gene primers. The assay was immunoSEQ multiplex PCR, and TCRdb's table has in-frame clones only and misses some. The V and J calls and clone size were taken over from that table, and D and trimming were inferred from the DNA. The sample yields approximately 380,000 clones, roughly 90% seen once. Those who participated ranged in age from roughly 18 to 95 years and resided in about two dozen US areas. The V segment lost 6 bases and the J segment 0 bases; nucleotides outside the gene matches: 5. Germline CDR1 and CDR2: LGHDT and YNNKEL (reference sequence). This CDR3 has 15 amino acids.

The clonotype comes from a middle-aged woman who had been exposed to COVID-19. This chain joins TRBV3-1 (or the pseudogene TRBV3-2) and TRBJ2-1, with 7 bases fitting TRBD2. The sample comprised PBMCs or T cells enriched from blood (not recorded which). In nucleotides, the CDR3 is TGTGCCAGCAGTCGAGCGGGAACCTCCTACAATGAGCAGTTCTTC. Protein: CASSRAGTSYNEQFF.